This entry is about one T cell receptor (beta chain). Antigen specificity is unknown. The data derive from a study of metastatic and nonmetastatic thyroid tumors. Turning to the study itself: Samples came from malignant and benign thyroid patients, and repertoires were compared across blood and tumor or nodule tissue. Whole-study findings and limits: For both blood and tumor, malignant thyroid tumors reportedly showed significantly higher TCR beta diversity than benign nodules did.

Before thyroid surgery, none of the patients had received any treatment. V lost 4 bases to trimming and J lost 2 bases, with 20 bases between them. Germline CDR1 reads MDHEN; CDR2 reads SYDVKM. The CDR3 contains 18 residues. Per the authors' pipeline: A distant-metastasis classifier for papillary thyroid cancer was built using CDR3 differences across clinicopathological groups. TCRdb reprocessed the PCR reads using MiXCR. The V and J calls shown here were made by TCRdb, not taken from the authors' results. Of more than 4,000 clones listed, approximately 23% were seen once; the top ten hold 10% to 13%.

The receptor was isolated from a male donor with papillary thyroid cancer or a benign thyroid nodule (not recorded which). Some clones in this sample may be carry-over from other donors' samples. The sample taken for sequencing was tumor tissue. V gene TRBV28 combines with J gene TRBJ2-2; D gene unclear. CDR3 residues: CASSSYTLSSGNTGELFF. In DNA form, the CDR3 reads TGTGCCAGCAGTTCCTACACCTTAAGCTCTGGAAACACCGGGGAGCTGTTTTTT.